The 12 T cell receptor beta chains below all came from one sample that was sequenced in a study of T-cell memory formation after mild COVID-19 (dated by TCRdb to the early 2020s). The library was built by means of 5' RACE. For sequencing, an Illumina NovaSeq 6000 was employed. TCRdb's own reprocessing of the public reads used fastp at Q25 and MiXCR and kept productive beta chains. CDR3 protein duplicates are merged, each entry listing the most common genes and DNA. This sample has 450,000 to 700,000 distinct CDR3 sequences in its table, and about a sixth of those were observed once. The ten top clones hold approximately 12% of the sample. The material sequenced was PBMCs or a T cell subset sorted from them (not recorded which). All receptors come from an adult woman who had mild COVID-19 (a few samples of this study predate the infection). The sample titles of this study are shuffled in the database, so cell type and time point are left out; the donor was told from shared clones.

This clonotype showed up just a few times. This sequence joins TRBV2 and TRBJ2-3; D ambiguous. The CDR3 is 16 residues long. Germline CDR1 SNHLY, CDR2 FYNNEI. Trimming stripped 3 bases from V and 0 bases from J, with 13 bases between. In DNA form, the CDR3 reads TGTGCCAGCAGTGAGTACTTGCCAGAAAGCACAGATACGCAGTATTTT. Its translation is CASSEYLPESTDTQYF.

Only a few counts were recorded for this clonotype. The chain links TRBV7-8 to TRBJ2-3; TRBD1 matches at 8 bases. Trimming at V came to 10 bases and at J to 4 bases, leaving 4 bases not matched to a gene. This CDR3 has 12 residues. The V gene's germline CDR1 is SGHVS and CDR2 FQNEAQ. The CDR3: CATRTGSDTQYF. CDR3 nucleotide sequence: TGTGCCACCCGGACAGGGTCAGATACGCAGTATTTT.

The chain employs TRBV6-5 and TRBJ1-1, with 8 nucleotides matching TRBD1. Germline-derived CDR1 and CDR2 are MNHEY and SVGAGI. Trimming took 7 bases from V and 1 from J; bases not matched to a gene: 8. This CDR3 is built from 15 residues. CDR3 DNA: TGTGCCAGCACCCTTCTGACAGGGGCGAACACTGAAGCTTTCTTT. Translation: CASTLLTGANTEAFF.

This clonotype has only a few counts. The chain carries TRBV7-6 and TRBJ1-1; TRBD1 is a possible D gene (6 bases). Germline V gene sequence: CDR1 SGHVS, CDR2 FNYEAQ. This CDR3 comprises 16 residues. Trimming removed 5 bases at V and 0 bases at J, with 16 bases between. CDR3 in DNA: TGTGCCAGCAGCCCAATTGGGGGCCCTATGAACACTGAAGCTTTCTTT. This gives the protein CASSPIGGPMNTEAFF.

The chain is built from TRBV7-9 and TRBJ2-2; no clear D. The germline V and J ends were trimmed by 11 bases and 3 bases, with 7 bases remaining between them. Germline lookup yields CDR1 SEHNR and CDR2 FQNEAQ (reference sequence). This CDR3 has 11 amino acids. The CDR3 region has the DNA TGTGCCCTTCGGGACACCGGGGAGCTGTTTTTT. Translated, it gives CALRDTGELFF.

This clonotype was counted between two and nine times. The chain uses TRBV2 and TRBJ2-6; D may be TRBD1 (6 bases). The CDR3 totals 17 residues. Germline-derived CDR1 and CDR2 are SNHLY and FYNNEI. V was shortened by 1 base and J by 0 bases, with 10 bases between the two germline ends. Here the CDR3 DNA reads TGTGCCAGCAGTGAAGTGGACAGATCCTCTGGGGCCAACGTCCTGACTTTC. It encodes CASSEVDRSSGANVLTF.

This clonotype was counted at least ten times. This chain connects TRBV5-1 to TRBJ2-2; a weak D match, TRBD2 (6 bases). V was clipped by 0 bases and J by 3 bases, with 18 bases between them. The CDR3 contains 18 residues. Germline CDR1 reads SGHRS; CDR2 reads YFSETQ. In DNA, the CDR3 is TGCGCCAGCAGCTTGGCACTCGCAGGAGGGGTGGACACCGGGGAGCTGTTTTTT. Its translation: CASSLALAGGVDTGELFF.

The V call is TRBV7-6, the J call TRBJ2-1, with TRBD1 as a possible D gene (5 bases). The length of the CDR3 is 16 residues. Germline lookup yields CDR1 SGHVS and CDR2 FNYEAQ. Trimming stripped 2 bases from V and 0 bases from J, with 11 bases between. This CDR3 is CASSLQGSISYNEQFF. The CDR3 nucleotides read TGTGCCAGCAGCTTACAGGGCAGCATCTCCTACAATGAGCAGTTCTTC. The full variable domain, rest sourced from reference TRBV7-6 and TRBJ2-1, is GAGVSQSPRYKVTKRGQDVALRCDPISGHVSLYWYRQALGQGPEFLTYFNYEAQQDKSGLPNDRFSAERPEGSISTLTIQRTEQRDSAMYRCASSLQGSISYNEQFFGPGTRLTVL.

The chain has TRBV9 and TRBJ2-7, with TRBD2 as a possible D gene (5 bases). This CDR3 region has 15 residues. Germline V gives CDR1 SGDLS, CDR2 YYNGEE. The germline V and J ends were trimmed by 1 base and 2 bases, with 13 bases remaining between them. The CDR3: CASSVTPGSAYEQYF. In nucleotides, the CDR3 is TGTGCCAGCAGCGTAACCCCGGGATCTGCCTACGAGCAGTACTTC.

In DNA form, the CDR3 reads TGTGCCACCCACCATGGGTTCAATGAAAAACTGTTTTTT. It specifies CATHHGFNEKLFF. The rearrangement uses TRBV24-1 and TRBJ1-4, with D unresolved. The CDR3 extends over 13 amino acids. The V gene's germline CDR1 is KGHDR and CDR2 SFDVKD. The V gene lost 9 bases and the J gene lost 5 bases, with 12 bases spanning the gap.

The chain combines TRBV7-2 with TRBJ2-1; D gene unclear. Germline CDR1 SGHTA, CDR2 FQGNSA. V was cut by 0 bases and J by 10 bases, with 10 bases left in between. CDR3 size: 13 residues. Here the CDR3 DNA reads TGTGCCAGCAGCTTAGCGATGGAAGGAGAGCAGTTCTTC. It encodes CASSLAMEGEQFF.

This clonotype was counted a few times. V is TRBV5-1 and J is TRBJ2-3; 8 bases match TRBD1. Germline CDR1 and CDR2: SGHRS and YFSETQ. V lost 3 bases to trimming and J lost 5 bases; unmatched junction nucleotides: 5. This CDR3 region has 14 residues. CDR3 region: CASSSRQGIDTQYF. For the CDR3, the DNA is TGCGCCAGCAGCTCGCGACAGGGGATAGATACGCAGTATTTT.